The 27 T cell receptor beta chains given below trace back to one sample, sequenced in a study of cytomegalovirus exposure and HLA in healthy donors (dated by TCRdb to between 2016 and 2019). The library was prepared using the immunoSEQ multiplex PCR assay. For the multiplex PCR, a mixture combining 60 forward primers for TCR Vbeta segments and 13 reverse primers for TCR Jbeta segments was used. TCRdb holds this immuneACCESS table with in-frame rearrangements only. Some clones are missing; in checked studies, unresolved V genes explain under half, and the rest has no known cause. The sample yields approximately 170,000 clones; about 70% were counted once. The ten largest clones represent less than 3.5% of the sample. The sample consisted of PBMCs. These receptors all stem from a woman aged 40 to 49 in good health and CMV-seropositive.

The V gene is TRBV27, the J gene TRBJ1-1; 9 nucleotides match TRBD1. Germline assignment: CDR1 MNHEY and CDR2 SMNVEV (reference sequence). V dropped 4 bases and J dropped 1; count of bases not matched to a gene: 1. The CDR3 contains 14 residues. CDR3 region: CASSWDRANTEAFF. CDR3 DNA: TGTGCCAGCAGTTGGGACAGGGCGAACACTGAAGCTTTCTTT.

The chain recombines TRBV10-3 with TRBJ1-2, with 8 bases identical to TRBD1. V shed 11 bases and J 10 bases; nucleotides not matched to a gene: 9. This CDR3 spans 11 amino acids. The germline V gene has CDR1 ENHRY and CDR2 SYGVKD. Here the CDR3 DNA reads TGTGCCGTGAACGACAGGGGTCCCTACACCTTC. Its translation: CAVNDRGPYTF.

In DNA form, the CDR3 reads TGTGCCAGTAGACAGGGGGCCGGGGAGACCCAGTACTTC. Its translation is CASRQGAGETQYF. The V call is TRBV19, the J call TRBJ2-5; the match to TRBD1 covers 9 bases. Looked up from germline, CDR1 is LNHDA and CDR2 is SQIVND (reference sequence). This CDR3 is built from 13 residues. J lost 5 bases, V lost 6 bases, and 4 bases had no gene match.

The chain carries TRBV5-1 and TRBJ2-7; tentative D call: TRBD1 (6 bases). This CDR3 is built from 14 residues. Germline V gene sequence: CDR1 SGHRS, CDR2 YFSETQ. Trimming pared 7 bases from V and 3 bases from J, leaving 17 bases between. The chain's CDR3 is CASSTGSPIYEQYF. The CDR3 DNA reads TGCGCCAGCTCAACAGGGTCCCCTATCTACGAGCAGTACTTC.

The gene calls are TRBV6-6 and TRBJ2-7; 8 bases agree with TRBD1. The CDR3 consists of 14 residues. With V trimmed by 6 bases and J by 3 bases, 7 bases remained unmatched. Germline V gene lookup returns CDR1 MNHNY and CDR2 SVGAGI (reference sequence). The CDR3 loop is CASSPDRVIYEQYF. CDR3 in DNA: TGTGCCAGCAGCCCGGACAGGGTAATCTACGAGCAGTACTTC.

The chain is built from TRBV5-1 and TRBJ2-1; 12 positions agree with TRBD2. V dropped 4 bases and J dropped 9; count of bases not matched to a gene: 5. There are 14 residues in the CDR3. Germline values: CDR1 SGHRS, CDR2 YFSETQ. CDR3 coding DNA: TGCGCCAGCAGCGGACTAGCGGGAAGCGGTGAGCAGTTCTTC. It encodes CASSGLAGSGEQFF.

Of note for this clone: The junction differs from germline at one of its ends, possibly a read error. The J gene is TRBJ1-5, the V gene TRBV6-5; TRBD1 agrees at 7 bases. This CDR3 has 15 residues. Germline V gene lookup returns CDR1 MNHEY and CDR2 SVGAGI. The CDR3 region has the DNA TGTGCCAGCAGACAAGGGGGCTTTGACAATCAGCCCCAGAATTTT. It encodes CASRQGGFDNQPQNF.

The chain links TRBV19 to TRBJ1-1; the D gene is possibly TRBD1 (6 bases). The CDR3 is 14 residues long. Germline-derived CDR1 and CDR2 are LNHDA and SQIVND (reference sequence). V was clipped by 5 bases and J by 4 bases, with 14 bases between them. CDR3 sequence reads: CASSPGTYRTEAFF. DNA of the CDR3: TGTGCCAGTAGTCCCGGGACATACCGCACTGAAGCTTTCTTT.

The rearrangement uses TRBV21-1 and TRBJ1-5; the table's TRBD1 call for D was not verified on the DNA. TRBV21-1 is annotated as a pseudogene. The CDR3 extends over 19 amino acids. CDR3 coding DNA: TGTGCCAGCAGCAAATTGGGGTGGGGCAGGGGTCTTTGCAATCAGCCCCAGCATTTT. Its translation: CASSKLGWGRGLCNQPQHF.

The rearrangement uses TRBV28 and TRBJ2-5; 7 bases align to TRBD2. The J call is uncertain, as TRBJ2-7 better fits the DNA end. Germline assignment: CDR1 MDHEN and CDR2 SYDVKM. The CDR3 contains 14 residues. The CDR3 coding sequence is TGTGCCAGCAGTACGGGGGAGGGATCCTACGAGCAGTACTTC. Its protein product is CASSTGEGSYEQYF.

The V gene is TRBV13, the J gene TRBJ2-2; 7 nucleotides agree with TRBD1. Per the germline V gene, CDR1 is PRHDT and CDR2 is FYEKMQ (reference sequence). Trimming at V came to 6 bases and at J to 0 bases, leaving 7 bases not matched to a gene. The CDR3 runs 16 residues. The CDR3 DNA sequence: TGTGCCAGCAGAAAGCGACAGGGCACGAACACCGGGGAGCTGTTTTTT. Translation gives CASRKRQGTNTGELFF.

This rearrangement joins TRBV5-4 to TRBJ2-3, with no clear D. The CDR3 is made up of 15 amino acids. Germline V CDR1 and CDR2: SGHNT, YYREEE (reference sequence). V lost 6 bases, J lost 4 bases, and 18 bases lay in between. The CDR3 DNA sequence: TGTGCCAGCAACAAGGTCGAGTCAGCGCCAGATACGCAGTATTTT. Protein sequence: CASNKVESAPDTQYF.

This sequence joins TRBV9 and TRBJ2-3; D gene unclear. This CDR3 spans 14 amino acids. Germline assignment: CDR1 SGDLS and CDR2 YYNGEE. The ends were cut back, 0 bases at V and 3 bases at J, with 8 bases in the middle. The CDR3 nucleotides read TGTGCCAGCAGCGTAGTGGCCATTACAGATACGCAGTATTTT. This gives the protein CASSVVAITDTQYF.

The chain uses TRBV9 and TRBJ1-4; D unresolved. The CDR3 is 14 amino acids. Germline V gene sequence: CDR1 SGDLS, CDR2 YYNGEE. The V gene lost 5 bases and the J gene lost 4 bases, with 12 bases spanning the gap. CDR3 bases: TGTGCCAGCAGTGCGATGAGTAGTAATGAAAAACTGTTTTTT. It yields the protein CASSAMSSNEKLFF.

As concerns this clone: The junction does not match germline at one end; this may be a read error. This chain links TRBV27 with TRBJ2-7; 11 bases map to TRBD1. Germline values: CDR1 MNHEY, CDR2 SMNVEV (reference sequence). The length of the CDR3 is 14 residues. The CDR3 loop is CAGSSGTGGYEQYF. Here the CDR3 DNA reads TGTGCCGGCAGCTCCGGGACAGGGGGCTACGAGCAGTACTTC.

J is TRBJ1-2 and V is TRBV29-1; 12 bases agree with TRBD1. The CDR3 has 15 residues. The germline V gene has CDR1 SQVTM and CDR2 ANQGSEA. The junction had 5 bases not matched to a gene; V was cut back by 0 bases and J by 6 bases. CDR3 protein: CSVEEGTGGSDGYTF. CDR3 DNA: TGCAGCGTTGAAGAGGGGACAGGGGGCAGTGATGGCTACACCTTC.

Of note for this clone: A junction end diverges from the germline sequence, so it may reflect a read error. The chain couples TRBV2 to TRBJ1-5; D might be TRBD1 (5 bases). Germline CDR1 and CDR2: SNHLY and FYNNEI. This CDR3 has 14 amino acids. The CDR3 DNA is TGTGCCAGCAGATTCGAGGAGGGGAATCAGCCCCAGAATTTT. It translates to CASRFEEGNQPQNF.

Concerning this clone: The junction differs from germline at one of its ends, possibly a read error. The chain links TRBV7-8 to TRBJ2-5, with 10 bases aligning to TRBD2. Per the germline V gene, CDR1 is SGHVS and CDR2 is FQNEAQ. This CDR3 has 14 amino acids. The CDR3 region is CASSYTSGVESQYF. Here the CDR3 DNA reads TGTGCCAGCAGCTATACTAGCGGGGTGGAGAGCCAGTACTTC.

The chain carries TRBV10-2 and TRBJ1-2; D not certain. V lost 4 bases and J lost 2, with 8 bases in between. The CDR3 consists of 13 residues. Germline lookup yields CDR1 WSHSY and CDR2 SAAADI. The CDR3 spells CASSVERNYGYTF. The CDR3 nucleotides read TGCGCCAGCAGTGTGGAGCGGAACTATGGCTACACCTTC.

The chain has TRBV10-2 and TRBJ2-1; perhaps TRBD1 as D (5 bases). CDR1 and CDR2 (germline): WSHSY, SAAADI. The CDR3 contains 14 residues. The V end was cut by 8 bases, the J end by 5 bases, with 16 bases between. DNA for the CDR3: TGCGCCAGCCTAACAGGCCCTGGCCACAATGAGCAGTTCTTC. It specifies CASLTGPGHNEQFF.

This chain connects TRBV7-2 to TRBJ1-1; no firm D call. CDR3 length: 14 residues. The germline gives CDR1 SGHTA, CDR2 FQGNSA. V lost 5 bases to trimming and J lost 1 base, with 11 bases between them. The CDR3 here is CASSPDGGNTEAFF. The CDR3 bases are TGTGCCAGCAGCCCAGACGGAGGGAACACTGAAGCTTTCTTT.

Turning to this clone: The junction differs from germline at one of its ends, possibly a read error. The chain employs TRBV4-2 and TRBJ1-2; no firm D call. This CDR3 comprises 15 residues. From germline, CDR1 is LGHNA and CDR2 YNFKEQ. The CDR3 spells CASTQDHTPHYGYTF. CDR3 in DNA: TGTGCCAGCACCCAAGATCATACACCCCACTATGGCTACACCTTC.

The chain couples TRBV9 to TRBJ2-1, with a weak D call TRBD2 (5 bases). This CDR3 comprises 14 residues. Germline V gives CDR1 SGDLS, CDR2 YYNGEE. Trimming took 2 bases from V and 5 from J, leaving 11 bases between them. DNA of the CDR3: TGTGCCAGCAGCGTCGCCACTAGGGACAATGAGCAGTTCTTC. Amino acid sequence: CASSVATRDNEQFF.

The chain has TRBV6-5 and TRBJ1-3; the D gene is possibly TRBD1 (6 bases). The CDR3 totals 14 residues. In germline, CDR1 is MNHEY, CDR2 SVGAGI. Trimming shortened V by 7 bases and J by 4 bases, and 14 bases separated the two germline ends. The CDR3: CASTSPRGGNTIYF. The CDR3 DNA is TGTGCCAGCACCAGCCCAAGGGGGGGAAACACCATATATTTT.

This clone was seen only a few times. The J gene is TRBJ2-2, the V gene TRBV5-1, with TRBD2 matching 13 bases. J gave up 4 bases and V 2 bases, and 8 bases lay outside the gene matches. Germline lookup yields CDR1 SGHRS and CDR2 YFSETQ. This CDR3 has 18 amino acids. CDR3 DNA sequence: TGCGCCAGCAGCTTTTCCGGGACTAGCGGGATTATCACCGGGGAGCTGTTTTTT. Amino acids: CASSFSGTSGIITGELFF.

This chain connects TRBV4-1 to TRBJ1-1; TRBD1 might be the D (5 bases). Germline V gene sequence: CDR1 MGHRA, CDR2 YSYEKL. The CDR3 has 13 residues. The V end lost 2 bases, the J end lost 11 bases, and 15 bases lay between the germline ends. CDR3 bases: TGCGCCAGCAGCCAAAGGGGAGGATATGCGGCTTTCTTT. Its protein product is CASSQRGGYAAFF.

This rearrangement joins TRBV5-4 to TRBJ2-3; TRBD2 agrees at 10 bases. The CDR3 length is 14 residues. V was clipped by 4 bases and J by 5 bases; unmatched bases: 4. CDR1 is SGHNT, CDR2 YYREEE, per germline (reference sequence). For the CDR3, the DNA is TGTGCCAGCAGCGCCGGGACTAGCGTAGATACGCAGTATTTT. Its translation: CASSAGTSVDTQYF.